Shown below are 30 T cell receptor beta chains from a single sample sequenced in a study of cytomegalovirus exposure and HLA in healthy donors. The PCR used 60 Vbeta and 13 Jbeta primers. Sequencing was performed with immunoSEQ multiplex PCR; in TCRdb, only in-frame clones are kept and a portion is missing. Among 100,000 to 150,000 clones, 10% were seen once, and the ten largest hold around 5%. The source material was PBMCs. Receptors were obtained from a woman aged 18 to 35 in good health and CMV-seropositive.

This clone was picked up a small number of times. This chain links TRBV2 with TRBJ2-1, with a tentative D call TRBD1 (5 bases). Germline values: CDR1 SNHLY, CDR2 FYNNEI. V was trimmed by 4 bases and J by 2 bases, leaving 9 bases between them. The CDR3 runs 14 residues. CDR3 DNA sequence: TGTGCCAGCAGTGGGGGCAGGACCTACAATGAGCAGTTCTTC. This codes for CASSGGRTYNEQFF.

This clone has just a few counts. CDR3 DNA sequence: TGCGCCAGCAGCCCGGCGGGGCCCAGCTCCTACGAGCAGTACTTC. Protein product: CASSPAGPSSYEQYF. The V and J genes are TRBV5-1 and TRBJ2-7, with a possible D match to TRBD2 (6 bases). Trimming left V 4 bases short and J 0 bases short, with 14 bases between. Germline CDR1 is SGHRS and CDR2 is YFSETQ. This CDR3 has 15 amino acids.

V gene TRBV10-3 combines with J gene TRBJ2-1; TRBD2 agrees at 10 bases. This CDR3 spans 18 amino acids. Germline lookup yields CDR1 ENHRY and CDR2 SYGVKD. Unmatched junction bases numbered 11, after V lost 0 bases and J lost 6 bases. CDR3 loop: CAISESLVAGGIGNEQFF. CDR3 in DNA: TGTGCCATCAGTGAGTCGTTGGTAGCGGGAGGTATAGGCAATGAGCAGTTCTTC.

The chain links TRBV6-5 to TRBJ2-7, with no clear D. V was shortened by 0 bases and J by 3 bases, with 12 bases between the two germline ends. The CDR3 is 15 residues long. Germline V gene data show CDR1 as MNHEY and CDR2 as SVGAGI. The CDR3 region is CASSYSSRSIYEQYF. CDR3 bases: TGTGCCAGCAGTTACTCGTCTAGGTCGATCTACGAGCAGTACTTC.

This chain uses TRBV28 with TRBJ2-7; maybe TRBD2 (5 bases). The CDR3 length is 15 residues. The V gene's germline CDR1 is MDHEN and CDR2 SYDVKM. V was cut by 6 bases and J by 3 bases, with 18 bases left in between. The CDR3 nucleotides are TGTGCCAGCAGCCCAAATGTGTTAGCGCTCTACGAGCAGTACTTC. Protein product: CASSPNVLALYEQYF.

This clone was observed a few times. Other DNA variants within this sample encode the same CDR3. V usage is TRBV5-4 and J usage is TRBJ1-2; no firm D call. Germline V CDR1 and CDR2: SGHNT, YYREEE (reference sequence). Trimming removed 0 bases from V and 5 bases from J, with 5 bases in between. The CDR3 sequence is 12 residues long. In DNA form, the CDR3 reads TGTGCCAGCAGCTTGGACGGTTATGGCTACACCTTC. It specifies CASSLDGYGYTF.

The chain has TRBV7-9 and TRBJ1-1; D remains ambiguous. Trimming removed 8 bases from V and 5 bases from J, with 9 bases in between. Germline values: CDR1 SEHNR, CDR2 FQNEAQ (reference sequence). This CDR3 has 11 residues. Written as DNA, the CDR3 is TGTGCCAGCGGAGGCGGGACTGAAGCTTTCTTT. Translating it yields CASGGGTEAFF.

This clone was seen a few times. The V gene is TRBV2, the J gene TRBJ1-3; the D is unclear. Between the trimmed V and J ends, which lost 5 bases and 1 base, there was a span of 9 bases. The CDR3 runs to 14 residues. Germline assignment: CDR1 SNHLY and CDR2 FYNNEI. The CDR3 here is CASSRQISGNTIYF. CDR3 bases: TGTGCCAGCAGTAGACAAATTTCTGGAAACACCATATATTTT.

This clone turned up a few times. The rearrangement links TRBV6-4 to TRBJ2-2; unclear D gene. Looked up from germline, CDR1 is MRHNA and CDR2 is SNTAGT. V was shortened by 0 bases and J by 4 bases, with 6 bases between the two germline ends. This CDR3 has 14 residues. The CDR3 DNA is TGTGCCAGCAGTGACTCCCTCTTCACCGGGGAGCTGTTTTTT. It is translated as CASSDSLFTGELFF.

This clone turned up a few times. The chain has TRBV9 and TRBJ1-4; 9 nucleotides align to TRBD1. The CDR3 extends over 14 amino acids. Losses at the gene ends were 4 bases for V and 8 bases for J; bases not matched to a gene: 6. In germline, CDR1 is SGDLS, CDR2 YYNGEE. CDR3 protein: CASSPGQGREKLFF. DNA for the CDR3: TGTGCCAGCAGCCCGGGACAGGGACGGGAAAAACTGTTTTTT. Full variable domain (remainder filled in from reference TRBV9 and TRBJ1-4): DSGVTQTPKHLITATGQRVTLRCSPRSGDLSVYWYQQSLDQGLQFLIQYYNGEERAKGNILERFSAQQFPDLHSELNLSSLELGDSALYFCASSPGQGREKLFFGSGTQLSVL.

The chain has TRBV2 and TRBJ1-3; 7 bases align to TRBD1. V lost 8 bases and J lost 0; bases outside the gene matches: 7. CDR3 size: 15 residues. The germline CDR1 and CDR2 sequences are SNHLY and FYNNEI. The CDR3 loop reads CASSRDSNSGNTIYF. The DNA of the CDR3 is TGTGCCAGCTCCCGGGACAGTAACTCTGGAAACACCATATATTTT.

This clone was counted only a few times. V gene TRBV7-3 combines with J gene TRBJ1-2; 9 nucleotides match TRBD1. This CDR3 has 14 residues. V gave up 5 bases and J gave up 8 bases; unmatched junction bases: 9. Germline CDR1 reads SGHTA; CDR2 reads FQGTGA. The CDR3 sequence is CASSPTGGPGGYTF. Written as DNA, the CDR3 is TGTGCCAGCAGCCCTACAGGGGGCCCAGGGGGCTACACCTTC.

This clone has just a few counts. V usage is TRBV28 and J usage is TRBJ1-2; TRBD1 aligns across 10 bases. Germline assignment: CDR1 MDHEN and CDR2 SYDVKM. The V segment lost 6 bases and the J segment 2 bases; nucleotides outside the gene matches: 3. CDR3 length: 14 amino acids. The CDR3 region is CASRSGQGNYGYTF. The CDR3 coding sequence is TGTGCCAGCAGATCGGGACAGGGGAACTATGGCTACACCTTC.

This clone was found a few times. The chain links TRBV9 to TRBJ2-2; 8 bases map to TRBD1. The J segment lost 6 bases and the V segment lost 5 bases, leaving 9 bases of the junction unmatched. Germline V gene lookup returns CDR1 SGDLS and CDR2 YYNGEE. This CDR3 has 15 amino acids. CDR3 in amino acids: CASRTTGEVAGELFF. The CDR3 nucleotides read TGTGCCAGCAGGACGACAGGGGAGGTCGCCGGGGAGCTGTTTTTT.

This clone was detected a few times. The rearrangement joins TRBV28 to TRBJ2-7; 9 nucleotides match TRBD1. This CDR3 is built from 15 residues. CDR1 and CDR2 from the germline V gene are MDHEN and SYDVKM. V dropped 3 bases and J dropped 3; count of bases not matched to a gene: 6. This chain's CDR3 is CASSFWTGVFYEQYF. The DNA for the CDR3 is TGTGCCAGCAGTTTTTGGACAGGGGTTTTCTACGAGCAGTACTTC.

V is TRBV28 and J is TRBJ2-3; no firm D call. Trimming removed 9 bases from V and 0 bases from J, with 16 bases in between. The CDR3 runs to 15 residues. Germline assignment: CDR1 MDHEN and CDR2 SYDVKM. CDR3 residues: CASDTSPTSTDTQYF. The CDR3 DNA sequence: TGTGCCAGTGACACAAGTCCAACTAGCACAGATACGCAGTATTTT.

In its sample, this clone was seen a few times. The V call is TRBV6-5, the J call TRBJ1-1; D is unclear. This CDR3 contains 13 residues. Trimming took off 1 base at V and 3 bases at J, with 6 bases between the two ends. Germline-derived CDR1 and CDR2 are MNHEY and SVGAGI. CDR3 coding DNA: TGTGCCAGCAGTTACTTCGGGTACACTGAAGCTTTCTTT. Amino acid sequence: CASSYFGYTEAFF.

This sequence joins TRBV5-1 and TRBJ2-3, with 10 bases identical to TRBD2. The CDR3 runs to 19 residues. Per the germline V gene, CDR1 is SGHRS and CDR2 is YFSETQ. The ends lost 4 bases at V and 3 bases at J; junction bases unmatched: 17. Here the CDR3 DNA reads TGCGCCAGCAGCAGCCTAGCGGGAGCGGAGATTTTGACAACAGATACGCAGTATTTT. Protein product: CASSSLAGAEILTTDTQYF.

A few counts support this clone. The V call is TRBV7-9, the J call TRBJ1-3; 7 bases are a match to TRBD1. The length of the CDR3 is 15 residues. The V gene's germline CDR1 is SEHNR and CDR2 FQNEAQ (reference sequence). The trim removed 5 bases at V and 2 bases at J, leaving 6 bases unmatched. The CDR3 DNA is TGTGCCAGCAGCGGCCTTACAGGGGCTGGAAACACCATATATTTT. Protein sequence: CASSGLTGAGNTIYF.

This clone was recorded a few times. The V gene is TRBV27, the J gene TRBJ2-3; 12 bases match TRBD2. The germline gives CDR1 MNHEY, CDR2 SMNVEV (reference sequence). CDR3 length equals 15 residues. J was trimmed by 6 bases and V by 4 bases; bases with no gene match: 5. The CDR3 bases are TGTGCCAGCAGTTCCTGGACTAGCGGGACCGATACGCAGTATTTT. Translated: CASSSWTSGTDTQYF.

This clone was observed a handful of times. The rearrangement joins TRBV4-1 to TRBJ2-1; the match to TRBD2 covers 7 bases. V shed 5 bases, J shed 0 bases, and the junction held 19 bases outside the gene matches. This CDR3 contains 20 residues. CDR1 MGHRA and CDR2 YSYEKL come from the germline V gene. The CDR3 region is CASSAAGNLQAGISYNEQFF. CDR3 nucleotide sequence: TGCGCCAGCAGCGCCGCGGGTAATCTCCAAGCGGGAATCTCCTACAATGAGCAGTTCTTC.

This clone has only a few counts. The chain joins TRBV28 to TRBJ1-5; 7 nucleotides agree with TRBD1. V lost 6 bases to trimming and J lost 2 bases; unmatched junction nucleotides: 10. CDR1 is MDHEN, CDR2 SYDVKM, per germline. The CDR3 totals 16 residues. As DNA, the CDR3 is TGTGCCAGCAGGTCCCTAGCCGGGACAGGCAATCAGCCCCAGCATTTT. It yields the protein CASRSLAGTGNQPQHF. The full variable domain, rest sourced from reference TRBV28 and TRBJ1-5, is DVKVTQSSRYLVKRTGEKVFLECVQDMDHENMFWYRQDPGLGLRLIYFSYDVKMKEKGDIPEGYSVSREKKERFSLILESASTNQTSMYLCASRSLAGTGNQPQHFGDGTRLSIL.

This clone appeared a few times. The chain links TRBV28 to TRBJ1-2, with D perhaps matching TRBD1 (6 bases). CDR3 length: 13 amino acids. V was trimmed by 6 bases and J by 4 bases, leaving 12 bases between them. Germline-derived CDR1 and CDR2 are MDHEN and SYDVKM. In nucleotides, the CDR3 is TGTGCCAGCAGCCCGGACAGCTTCTATGGCTACACCTTC. Residues: CASSPDSFYGYTF.

V gene TRBV7-9 combines with J gene TRBJ2-5; no clear D gene. The last part of the DNA fits TRBJ2-7 better; the J call may be wrong. The CDR3 runs 15 residues. Germline V gene sequence: CDR1 SEHNR, CDR2 FQNEAQ (reference sequence). DNA for the CDR3: TGTGCCAGCAGCTTAGTCACGGGTTTGGCCTACGAGCAGTACTTC. Encoded protein: CASSLVTGLAYEQYF.

This clone was observed a handful of times. The chain is built from TRBV7-9 and TRBJ2-7; a weak D match, TRBD2 (5 bases). The CDR3 is 14 amino acids. V lost 0 bases and J 8 bases, leaving 14 bases between the germline ends. CDR1 SEHNR and CDR2 FQNEAQ come from the germline V gene (reference sequence). The CDR3 reads CASSLAGSVEKQYF. The CDR3 DNA follows: TGTGCCAGCAGCTTAGCAGGGAGTGTTGAAAAGCAGTACTTC.

The genes are TRBV5-1 and TRBJ1-1; 9 positions match TRBD1. This CDR3 has 15 residues. The germline gives CDR1 SGHRS, CDR2 YFSETQ. V lost 1 base and J lost 5; bases outside the gene matches: 6. The CDR3 DNA is TGCGCCAGCAGCTTGCTGACAGGGGGAGAAACTGAAGCTTTCTTT. It specifies CASSLLTGGETEAFF.

This clone was detected a few times. The genes are TRBV9 and TRBJ2-1; 8 bases fit TRBD1. The CDR3 has 16 residues. Germline CDR1 SGDLS, CDR2 YYNGEE. Germline trimming cut 0 bases from V and 2 bases from J; bases unmatched to any gene: 4. The CDR3 loop is CASSVGVGQAYNEQFF. DNA for the CDR3: TGTGCCAGCAGCGTAGGGGTGGGACAGGCCTACAATGAGCAGTTCTTC.

The V call is TRBV2, the J call TRBJ2-1; 7 nucleotides align to TRBD1. The CDR3 consists of 15 residues. Unmatched junction bases numbered 8, after V lost 1 base and J lost 8 bases. In germline, CDR1 is SNHLY, CDR2 FYNNEI. CDR3: CASSEDRGLSDEQFF. Here the CDR3 DNA reads TGTGCCAGCAGTGAAGACAGGGGATTGTCCGATGAGCAGTTCTTC.

This clone was found a few times. The genes are TRBV10-3 and TRBJ2-7, with D uncertain. The CDR3 loop spans 17 amino acids. Germline CDR1 is ENHRY and CDR2 is SYGVKD. Deletions cut 0 bases from V and 2 bases from J, with 17 bases between. The CDR3 region has the DNA TGTGCCATCAGTGAGTCGGGTCTCTTGGGCACACCCTACGAGCAGTACTTC. Its protein is CAISESGLLGTPYEQYF.

The J gene is TRBJ1-4, the V gene TRBV30; the D is unclear. Trimming cost V 2 bases and J 8 bases, with 6 bases left between them. Germline CDR1 GTSNPN, CDR2 SVGIG (reference sequence). The CDR3 runs to 11 residues. CDR3 loop: CAWSRVEKLFF. The DNA of the CDR3 is TGTGCCTGGAGTCGTGTCGAAAAACTGTTTTTT.